This TCR beta chain was captured in a study of cytomegalovirus exposure and HLA in healthy donors. The PCR had 60 Vbeta and 13 Jbeta primers. The table came from immunoSEQ multiplex PCR; TCRdb's copy has only in-frame clones and leaves some out. The table shows 85,000 to 130,000 clones, with under 80% occurring only once. Broader study findings: Later analysis identified a missense DCLRE1C variant that was linked to TCR beta V- and J-gene trimming.

A remark on this clone: The antigen is not known.

There were likely unrecorded immune exposures, though donors were nominally healthy when sampled. The sequencing input was PBMCs. This sequence was found in a woman aged 45 to 65 in good health and CMV-seropositive.

CDR3 bases: TGTGCCAGCTCTTACTTTGAGGGAACTGAAGCTTTCTTT. Translating gives CASSYFEGTEAFF. The V call is TRBV25-1, the J call TRBJ1-1; D gene ambiguous. Germline assignment: CDR1 MGHDK and CDR2 SYGVNS. The CDR3 is 13 amino acids. The V end lost 8 bases, the J end lost 5 bases, and 15 bases lay between the germline ends.